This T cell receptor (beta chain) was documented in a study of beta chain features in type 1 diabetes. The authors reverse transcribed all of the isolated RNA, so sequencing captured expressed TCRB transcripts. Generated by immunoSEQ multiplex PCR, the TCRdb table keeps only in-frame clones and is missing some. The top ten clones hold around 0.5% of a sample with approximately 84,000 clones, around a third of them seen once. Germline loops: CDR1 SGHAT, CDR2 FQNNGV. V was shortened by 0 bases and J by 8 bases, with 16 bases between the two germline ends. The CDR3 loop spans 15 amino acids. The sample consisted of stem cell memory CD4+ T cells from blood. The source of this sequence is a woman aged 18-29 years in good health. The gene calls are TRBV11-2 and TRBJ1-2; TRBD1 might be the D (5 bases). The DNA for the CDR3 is TGTGCCAGCAGCTTAGATTGGGGGGGAACAGAGGGCTACACCTTC. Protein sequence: CASSLDWGGTEGYTF. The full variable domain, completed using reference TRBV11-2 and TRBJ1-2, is EAGVAQSPRYKIIEKRQSVAFWCNPISGHATLYWYQQILGQGPKLLIQFQNNGVVDDSQLPKDRFSAERLKGVDSTLKIQPAKLEDSAVYLCASSLDWGGTEGYTFGSGTRLTVV.